These 7 T cell receptor beta chains were sequenced from one sample in a study of blood T cell repertoires in COVID-19. Libraries were prepared by immunoSEQ multiplex PCR; TCRdb keeps only in-frame clonotypes and omits some of them. This sample yields 210,000 or so clones, of which 80% to 85% are seen a single time; around 21% belongs to the top ten. Sequenced sample: peripheral blood. The receptors come from a human donor in a cohort sampled during active COVID-19.

This clone was seen a few times. This chain connects TRBV7-8 to TRBJ2-5; D unclear. V was pared by 2 bases and J by 7 bases, with 8 bases between. Germline V gene lookup returns CDR1 SGHVS and CDR2 FQNEAQ. The CDR3 has 12 amino acids. CDR3 residues: CASSLNPVTQYF. CDR3 nucleotide sequence: TGTGCCAGCAGCTTAAATCCTGTGACCCAGTACTTC.

This chain uses TRBV4-1 with TRBJ1-2; TRBD1 aligns across 8 bases. CDR1 and CDR2 (germline): MGHRA, YSYEKL. This CDR3 is built from 16 residues. J gave up 6 bases and V 3 bases, and 12 bases lay outside the gene matches. The CDR3 DNA reads TGCGCCAGCAGCCAGGCTAGGACAGGGAGGGACGATGGCTACACCTTC. Protein product: CASSQARTGRDDGYTF.

The chain links TRBV5-1 to TRBJ2-5; 7 bases line up with TRBD2. Germline trimming cut 0 bases from V and 3 bases from J; bases unmatched to any gene: 5. The CDR3 covers 15 residues. Per the germline V gene, CDR1 is SGHRS and CDR2 is YFSETQ. The CDR3 coding sequence is TGCGCCAGCAGCTTGGCGGGACTACCTGAAGAGACCCAGTACTTC. Its protein is CASSLAGLPEETQYF.

The chain employs TRBV2 and TRBJ2-1; D might be TRBD2 (5 bases). The germline gives CDR1 SNHLY, CDR2 FYNNEI. V was clipped by 10 bases and J by 7 bases, with 17 bases between them. This CDR3 is built from 13 residues. CDR3 nucleotide sequence: TGTGCCACCACAATGAGGAGGTCGAATGAGCAGTTCTTC. It codes for CATTMRRSNEQFF.

The rearrangement uses TRBV11-2 and TRBJ1-5, with D maybe TRBD1 (5 bases). CDR1 and CDR2 from the germline V gene are SGHAT and FQNNGV. Deletions cut 0 bases from V and 5 bases from J, with 11 bases between. The CDR3 is 15 amino acids. The DNA of the CDR3 is TGTGCCAGCAGCTTAGATGGGGCCAGCTATCAGCCCCAGCATTTT. Translating gives CASSLDGASYQPQHF. Complete variable domain (other parts from reference TRBV11-2 and TRBJ1-5): EAGVAQSPRYKIIEKRQSVAFWCNPISGHATLYWYQQILGQGPKLLIQFQNNGVVDDSQLPKDRFSAERLKGVDSTLKIQPAKLEDSAVYLCASSLDGASYQPQHFGDGTRLSIL.

The CDR3 spells CASSRSRVAYGYTF. The CDR3 nucleotides read TGTGCCAGCAGCCGATCGCGGGTTGCCTATGGCTACACCTTC. This sequence joins TRBV6-5 and TRBJ1-2; no reliable D call. Between the trimmed V and J ends, which lost 6 bases and 4 bases, there was a span of 15 bases. The germline V gene has CDR1 MNHEY and CDR2 SVGAGI. This CDR3 comprises 14 residues.

This clone was seen a handful of times. This sequence joins TRBV6-5 and TRBJ2-7; D is perhaps TRBD2 (6 bases). The length of the CDR3 is 14 residues. In germline, CDR1 is MNHEY, CDR2 SVGAGI. V was pared by 6 bases and J by 0 bases, with 12 bases between. This chain's CDR3 is CASSPPGASYEQYV. The CDR3 DNA reads as TGTGCCAGCAGCCCCCCGGGAGCCTCCTACGAGCAGTACGTC.